This T cell receptor (beta chain) stems from a study of OX40 agonist ivuxolimab in advanced cancers. Study outcomes and limitations: At 0.1 to 3.0 mg/kg, clonal expansion of CD4+ and CD8+ blood T cells had occurred by week 6.

Profiling relied on immunoSEQ multiplex PCR, and the TCRdb table lists in-frame clones only, not all of them. The repertoire holds fewer than 25,000 clones, with around 85% as singletons. Comments on this clone: What it binds is not known.

The CDR3 is 17 amino acids. The germline gives CDR1 LGHNA, CDR2 YSLEER. V was pared by 0 bases and J by 0 bases, with 11 bases between. The chain recombines TRBV4-3 with TRBJ2-2; weak D call: TRBD1 (7 bases). The clonotype originates from an adult with an advanced solid tumor such as melanoma, head and neck, liver or kidney cancer. Source: CD4+ or CD8+ T cells sorted from blood, taken in a trial of the OX40 agonist ivuxolimab. This chain's CDR3 is CASSQDRGTANTGELFF. The DNA for the CDR3 is TGCGCCAGCAGCCAAGATCGCGGGACAGCGAACACCGGGGAGCTGTTTTTT.